These 20 T cell receptor beta chains were all obtained from the same sample, sequenced in a study of cytomegalovirus exposure and HLA in healthy donors. The PCR contained 60 Vbeta and 13 Jbeta primers. This table comes from immunoSEQ multiplex PCR, and its TCRdb copy is limited to in-frame clones, with some not included. The sample records around 150,000 clones, under 70% being singletons. The sample was PBMCs. The receptors originated from a woman between 25 and 40 years old in good health and CMV-seropositive.

The chain carries TRBV10-1 and TRBJ1-4; 8 positions match TRBD1. V gave up 6 bases and J gave up 7 bases; unmatched junction bases: 10. This CDR3 has 15 residues. Germline V CDR1 and CDR2: WNHNN, SYGVQD (reference sequence). This chain's CDR3 is CASRAWTGLGEKLFF. The CDR3, as DNA: TGCGCCAGCAGGGCTTGGACAGGGTTGGGTGAAAAACTGTTTTTT.

This clone has only a few counts. This chain links TRBV5-1 with TRBJ1-2; no definite D call. This CDR3 contains 14 residues. The germline V gene has CDR1 SGHRS and CDR2 YFSETQ. With 5 bases removed from V and 0 bases from J, the gap between germline ends came to 11 bases. CDR3 in DNA: TGCGCCAGCAGAAAATCCAACTCTAACTATGGCTACACCTTC. Encoded protein: CASRKSNSNYGYTF.

The chain couples TRBV4-2 to TRBJ2-1; 10 bases align to TRBD2. The CDR3 is made up of 16 amino acids. CDR1 is LGHNA, CDR2 YNFKEQ, per germline. The J segment lost 11 bases and the V segment lost 0 bases, leaving 10 bases of the junction unmatched. The CDR3, as DNA: TGTGCCAGCAGCCAAGACACGGCTAGCGGGAGCATAAAGCAGTTCTTC. As protein: CASSQDTASGSIKQFF.

This clone has only a few counts. This chain connects TRBV7-8 to TRBJ1-2; the D is unclear. The germline V gene has CDR1 SGHVS and CDR2 FQNEAQ. The CDR3 runs 14 residues. Trimming took off 4 bases at V and 2 bases at J, with 11 bases between the two ends. CDR3 nucleotides: TGTGCCAGCAGCTGGGCGGGGATCAACTATGGCTACACCTTC. Translated: CASSWAGINYGYTF.

The rearrangement joins TRBV2 to TRBJ1-5, with 11 bases that match TRBD1. Trimming removed 6 bases from V and 4 bases from J; junction bases left unmatched: 2. In germline, CDR1 is SNHLY, CDR2 FYNNEI. This CDR3 contains 14 residues. CDR3 DNA: TGTGCCAGCAGGGGGACAGGGGGTAATCAGCCCCAGCATTTT. It translates to CASRGTGGNQPQHF.

This clone was counted a few times. V and J are TRBV28 and TRBJ1-4; D gene uncertain. The CDR3 has 10 residues. The V end was cut by 8 bases, the J end by 8 bases, with 6 bases between. Germline loops: CDR1 MDHEN, CDR2 SYDVKM. The CDR3 region has the DNA TGTGCCAGCCTGAGAGAAAAACTGTTTTTT. It codes for CASLREKLFF.

This clone was seen more than once but under ten times. V gene TRBV4-1 combines with J gene TRBJ2-7; D might be TRBD1 (6 bases). This CDR3 comprises 14 residues. The V gene lost 0 bases and the J gene lost 3 bases, with 9 bases spanning the gap. Looked up from germline, CDR1 is MGHRA and CDR2 is YSYEKL. The CDR3 protein is CASSQDDRSYEQYF. CDR3 DNA: TGCGCCAGCAGCCAAGACGACAGGAGCTACGAGCAGTACTTC.

This rearrangement joins TRBV4-1 to TRBJ2-3; D is possibly TRBD2 (7 bases). This CDR3 spans 17 amino acids. Trimming removed 0 bases from V and 2 bases from J, with 15 bases in between. Per the germline V gene, CDR1 is MGHRA and CDR2 is YSYEKL. Here the CDR3 DNA reads TGCGCCAGCAGCCAAGATCTGCGGGGGCTCTACACAGATACGCAGTATTTT. Amino acid sequence: CASSQDLRGLYTDTQYF.

The chain uses TRBV19 and TRBJ2-7, with D possibly matching TRBD1 (5 bases). Germline CDR1 is LNHDA and CDR2 is SQIVND (reference sequence). This CDR3 has 13 residues. Trimming cost V 2 bases and J 7 bases, with 12 bases left between them. CDR3 DNA: TGTGCCAGTAGTATACTAGGTGCAGGGGAGCAGTACTTC. Translated, it gives CASSILGAGEQYF.

The chain is built from TRBV19 and TRBJ1-5, with D tentatively TRBD1 (6 bases). CDR3 length: 15 residues. CDR1 is LNHDA, CDR2 SQIVND, per germline (reference sequence). V was cut by 7 bases and J by 4 bases, with 17 bases left in between. The chain's CDR3 is CASNLSGQWNQPQHF. CDR3 in DNA: TGTGCCAGTAATCTTTCTGGACAGTGGAATCAGCCCCAGCATTTT.

The rearrangement uses TRBV10-2 and TRBJ1-1; 9 bases match TRBD1. The CDR3 is 11 amino acids. The junction had 4 bases not matched to a gene; V was cut back by 6 bases and J by 11 bases. The germline V gene has CDR1 WSHSY and CDR2 SAAADI. The CDR3 loop is CASRGQGIAFF. For the CDR3, the DNA is TGCGCCAGCAGAGGACAGGGGATCGCTTTCTTT.

V usage is TRBV2 and J usage is TRBJ2-1, with 10 bases matching TRBD2. There are 15 residues in the CDR3. The ends lost 7 bases at V and 15 bases at J; junction bases unmatched: 18. Germline assignment: CDR1 SNHLY and CDR2 FYNNEI. The CDR3 DNA follows: TGTGCCAGCATCCCTGCTAGCGGGAGTTTAATGTCGCCGTTCTTC. Residues: CASIPASGSLMSPFF.

The sample holds a few counts of this clone. The chain couples TRBV28 to TRBJ1-2; 7 nucleotides align to TRBD1. The CDR3 consists of 14 residues. Germline values: CDR1 MDHEN, CDR2 SYDVKM. The junction had 7 bases not matched to a gene; V was cut back by 3 bases and J by 6 bases. In DNA form, the CDR3 reads TGTGCCAGCAGTTTCCCCGGACAGGTTGATGGCTACACCTTC. It codes for CASSFPGQVDGYTF.

V and J are TRBV29-1 and TRBJ2-5, with D perhaps TRBD1 (6 bases). The germline V gene has CDR1 SQVTM and CDR2 ANQGSEA. Trimming cost V 4 bases and J 5 bases, with 17 bases left between them. The CDR3 sequence is 14 residues long. CDR3 DNA sequence: TGCAGCGTTGGGCAGGGGTTTTCAGGGGAGACCCAGTACTTC. It yields the protein CSVGQGFSGETQYF.

J is TRBJ2-7 and V is TRBV29-1; 8 nucleotides line up with TRBD1. The CDR3 totals 14 residues. The ends lost 4 bases at V and 7 bases at J; junction bases unmatched: 12. Looked up from germline, CDR1 is SQVTM and CDR2 is ANQGSEA. This CDR3 reads CSVGTGSISGEQYF. The CDR3 nucleotides read TGCAGCGTTGGGACAGGGAGTATTTCTGGGGAGCAGTACTTC.

This clone was found a few times. The chain combines TRBV13 with TRBJ2-7; D possibly corresponds to TRBD2 (5 bases). The V and J ends lost 2 bases and 0 bases respectively, with 14 bases between them. There are 16 residues in the CDR3. The germline V gene has CDR1 PRHDT and CDR2 FYEKMQ (reference sequence). For the CDR3, the DNA is TGTGCCAGCAGCTTAACATTCGGGGAAAGCTCCTACGAGCAGTACTTC. Its protein product is CASSLTFGESSYEQYF.

V and J are TRBV5-6 and TRBJ2-7, with D tentatively TRBD1 (6 bases). With 0 bases removed from V and 6 bases from J, the gap between germline ends came to 16 bases. Germline V gene lookup returns CDR1 SGHDT and CDR2 YYEEEE. This CDR3 has 15 amino acids. This CDR3 reads CASSLGLGHTVEQYF. The CDR3 nucleotides read TGTGCCAGCAGCTTGGGGTTGGGACACACTGTCGAGCAGTACTTC.

This clone was picked up one time. V and J are TRBV7-2 and TRBJ1-5, with no clear D. Germline assignment: CDR1 SGHTA and CDR2 FQGNSA. The CDR3 spans 14 residues. Trimming pared 5 bases from V and 2 bases from J, leaving 10 bases between. CDR3 residues: CASSPSSGNQPQHF. The CDR3 nucleotides read TGTGCCAGCAGCCCCTCGTCAGGCAATCAGCCCCAGCATTTT.

The chain links TRBV4-1 to TRBJ2-1; D gene ambiguous. Germline CDR1 and CDR2: MGHRA and YSYEKL. V was clipped by 2 bases and J by 0 bases, with 11 bases between them. There are 16 residues in the CDR3. The CDR3 DNA sequence: TGCGCCAGCAGCCAAAATTCCCGTAGCTCCTACAATGAGCAGTTCTTC. It encodes CASSQNSRSSYNEQFF.

V is TRBV18 and J is TRBJ2-1, with TRBD2 identical over 7 bases. Germline assignment: CDR1 KGHSH and CDR2 LQKENI. With V trimmed by 3 bases and J by 8 bases, 13 bases remained unmatched. The length of the CDR3 is 16 residues. CDR3 region: CASSPTGGWVVDEQFF. In DNA form, the CDR3 reads TGTGCCAGCTCACCCACCGGGGGGTGGGTAGTCGATGAGCAGTTCTTC.